The 24 T cell receptor beta chains below were found in one sample sequenced in a study of T cells after yellow fever vaccination. TCRdb analysed the 5' RACE reads with MiXCR anew, one entry per CDR3 protein. The sample lists 500,000 to 650,000 distinct CDR3 sequences; less than 20% were seen once. This material consisted of PBMCs, taken more than 4 days after the first yellow fever vaccination. The source is a man aged 18 to 35 who received the YFV17D yellow fever vaccine.

The CDR3 region has the DNA TGCAGTGCTAGAGAGACCAGGGGGCGGGATTCACCCCTCCACTTT. Its translation is CSARETRGRDSPLHF. This chain joins TRBV20-1 and TRBJ1-6; 8 nucleotides align to TRBD1. The V gene's germline CDR1 is DFQATT and CDR2 SNEGSKA (reference sequence). The CDR3 is 15 residues long. Trimming took 0 bases from V and 8 from J; bases not matched to a gene: 6.

A few counts support this clonotype. The gene calls are TRBV18 and TRBJ2-2; TRBD1 aligns across 10 bases. Germline V gene data show CDR1 as KGHSH and CDR2 as LQKENI. CDR3 length equals 17 residues. The ends lost 0 bases at V and 3 bases at J; junction bases unmatched: 4. In DNA form, the CDR3 reads TGTGCCAGCTCACCACCGGGACAGGGGTCGGACACCGGGGAGCTGTTTTTT. It is translated as CASSPPGQGSDTGELFF.

The V and J genes are TRBV7-9 and TRBJ2-5; D is perhaps TRBD2 (6 bases). CDR1 is SEHNR, CDR2 FQNEAQ, per germline (reference sequence). Trimming took off 2 bases at V and 5 bases at J, with 12 bases between the two ends. The CDR3 runs 14 residues. The CDR3 DNA sequence: TGTGCCAGCAGCTTATGGGAGGAAAGGGAGACCCAGTACTTC. Translated: CASSLWEERETQYF.

The V gene is TRBV25-1, the J gene TRBJ2-3; no definite D call. The V gene's germline CDR1 is MGHDK and CDR2 SYGVNS. Trimming took 3 bases from V and 4 from J, leaving 11 bases between them. The CDR3 sequence is 14 residues long. DNA of the CDR3: TGTGCCAGCAGTGATCGCTTGTGGGCAGATACGCAGTATTTT. Protein product: CASSDRLWADTQYF.

The V call is TRBV7-2, the J call TRBJ2-3; 7 bases map to TRBD2. J gave up 6 bases and V 5 bases, and 14 bases lay outside the gene matches. The length of the CDR3 is 16 residues. Germline loops: CDR1 SGHTA, CDR2 FQGNSA. The CDR3 region is CASSVRSGVGSDTQYF. The CDR3 DNA reads TGTGCCAGCAGCGTCCGGAGCGGGGTGGGTTCGGATACGCAGTATTTT.

The V call is TRBV5-1, the J call TRBJ1-3; D is unclear. The CDR3 spans 13 residues. Germline CDR1 is SGHRS and CDR2 is YFSETQ. Trimming shortened V by 4 bases and J by 3 bases, and 8 bases separated the two germline ends. CDR3 DNA: TGCGCCAGCAGCCCCGACGGTGGAAACACCATATATTTT. Translating it yields CASSPDGGNTIYF.

This clonotype was seen more than once but under ten times. V is TRBV28 and J is TRBJ1-6; 7 bases are shared with TRBD1. The trim removed 6 bases at V and 2 bases at J, leaving 7 bases unmatched. The germline gives CDR1 MDHEN, CDR2 SYDVKM. This CDR3 spans 16 amino acids. The CDR3, as DNA: TGTGCCAGCAGGGGGACAGTCGGCGCCTATAATTCACCCCTCCACTTT. It yields the protein CASRGTVGAYNSPLHF.

The J gene is TRBJ2-7, the V gene TRBV7-2; no clear D. The ends were cut back, 3 bases at V and 2 bases at J, with 11 bases in the middle. The CDR3 is 14 residues long. Looked up from germline, CDR1 is SGHTA and CDR2 is FQGNSA. The CDR3 spells CASSLIGSPYEQYF. As DNA, the CDR3 is TGTGCCAGCAGCTTGATAGGGTCCCCCTACGAGCAGTACTTC.

The rearrangement joins TRBV29-1 to TRBJ2-3; 8 bases line up with TRBD2. The J segment lost 5 bases and the V segment lost 6 bases, leaving 7 bases of the junction unmatched. This CDR3 contains 13 residues. In germline, CDR1 is SQVTM, CDR2 ANQGSEA. The DNA for the CDR3 is TGCAGCGTCCCCGGGGGGGCTGAAGATACGCAGTATTTT. Its protein is CSVPGGAEDTQYF.

In this sample, this clonotype turned up many times. V usage is TRBV5-1 and J usage is TRBJ1-2; D ambiguous. Deletions cut 0 bases from V and 2 bases from J, with 5 bases between. In germline, CDR1 is SGHRS, CDR2 YFSETQ. The CDR3 consists of 13 residues. The DNA of the CDR3 is TGCGCCAGCAGCTTGGCACAGAACTATGGCTACACCTTC. Protein: CASSLAQNYGYTF. The entire variable domain, with the rest obtained from reference TRBV5-1 and TRBJ1-2, is as follows: KAGVTQTPRYLIKTRGQQVTLSCSPISGHRSVSWYQQTPGQGLQFLFEYFSETQRNKGNFPGRFSGRQFSNSRSEMNVSTLELGDSALYLCASSLAQNYGYTFGSGTRLTVV.

This clonotype was seen at least ten times. This sequence joins TRBV2 and TRBJ2-7; unclear D gene. Trimming removed 5 bases at V and 0 bases at J, with 2 bases between. CDR1 is SNHLY, CDR2 FYNNEI, per germline. The CDR3 is 11 amino acids. The CDR3 DNA sequence: TGTGCCAGCAGTTACTCCTACGAGCAGTACGTC. This gives the protein CASSYSYEQYV.

This sequence joins TRBV7-9 and TRBJ2-5, with 9 bases aligning to TRBD1. The CDR3 length is 12 residues. V was clipped by 5 bases and J by 7 bases; unmatched bases: 2. CDR1 is SEHNR, CDR2 FQNEAQ, per germline (reference sequence). CDR3 in DNA: TGTGCCAGCAGCCAGACAGGGGGGACCCAGTACTTC. Amino acids: CASSQTGGTQYF.

This clonotype has more than one count but fewer than ten. The chain has TRBV9 and TRBJ2-1; a weak D match, TRBD2 (5 bases). This CDR3 is 15 amino acids long. CDR1 is SGDLS and CDR2 is YYNGEE in the germline V gene. Trimming cost V 4 bases and J 3 bases, with 14 bases left between them. DNA for the CDR3: TGTGCCAGCAGCCCTAGAGAGGGTCACTACAATGAGCAGTTCTTC. Its translation is CASSPREGHYNEQFF. Using reference TRBV9 and TRBJ2-1 for the parts outside the CDR3, the full variable domain is DSGVTQTPKHLITATGQRVTLRCSPRSGDLSVYWYQQSLDQGLQFLIQYYNGEERAKGNILERFSAQQFPDLHSELNLSSLELGDSALYFCASSPREGHYNEQFFGPGTRLTVL.

This clonotype turned up a few times. The germline gene is not matched at one end of the junction; a read error may be the cause. The J gene is TRBJ2-3, the V gene TRBV7-7; D might be TRBD2 (6 bases). The CDR3 is 14 amino acids. The germline CDR1 and CDR2 sequences are SSHAT and FNYEAQ (reference sequence). CDR3 coding DNA: TGTGCTAGCAGCGTTGGAGGGCTTGGAGATACGCAGTATTTT. It encodes CASSVGGLGDTQYF.

V gene TRBV4-1 combines with J gene TRBJ2-6; D might be TRBD1 or TRBD2, each matching 5 bases. V lost 0 bases, J lost 0 bases, and 18 bases lay in between. CDR3 length equals 20 residues. CDR1 and CDR2 from the germline V gene are MGHRA and YSYEKL. The CDR3 DNA is TGCGCCAGCAGCCAAGATCCCCCAGGGAGTATCAGCTCTGGGGCCAACGTCCTGACTTTC. It encodes CASSQDPPGSISSGANVLTF.

This clonotype was seen a handful of times. V and J are TRBV2 and TRBJ2-3; possibly TRBD2 for D (5 bases). Germline V gene lookup returns CDR1 SNHLY and CDR2 FYNNEI. Trimming pared 5 bases from V and 4 bases from J, leaving 10 bases between. The CDR3 is made up of 13 amino acids. The CDR3 bases are TGTGCCAGCAGTCGCGGACTGGCAGATACGCAGTATTTT. Its translation is CASSRGLADTQYF.

The V and J genes are TRBV7-2 and TRBJ2-7; either TRBD1 or TRBD2 may supply D (5 bases each). The CDR3 runs 14 residues. Per the germline V gene, CDR1 is SGHTA and CDR2 is FQGNSA. Trimming took off 5 bases at V and 2 bases at J, with 13 bases between the two ends. Written as DNA, the CDR3 is TGTGCCAGCAGCACCACTAGGGGACCCTACGAGCAGTACTTC. This gives the protein CASSTTRGPYEQYF.

This clonotype occurred a few times. This chain uses TRBV20-1 with TRBJ2-7; TRBD1 aligns across 9 bases. V trimming: 5 bases; J trimming: 6 bases; junction bases outside the gene matches: 8. CDR1 and CDR2 from the germline V gene are DFQATT and SNEGSKA (reference sequence). The CDR3 has 13 residues. CDR3 sequence (DNA): TGCAGTGCTGGCCGAACAGGGGGCACCGAGCAGTACTTC. Encoded protein: CSAGRTGGTEQYF.

A few counts support this clonotype. This chain uses TRBV6-2 or TRBV6-3 with TRBJ2-2; no clear D gene. Trimming took off 8 bases at V and 1 base at J, with 14 bases between the two ends. This CDR3 is 15 amino acids long. The germline gives CDR1 MNHEY, CDR2 SVGEGT. CDR3 bases: TGTGCCAGCTCCTTGGGCCCCGAGAACACCGGGGAGCTGTTTTTT. Amino acid sequence: CASSLGPENTGELFF.

The chain has TRBV19 and TRBJ2-2, with D unresolved. In germline, CDR1 is LNHDA, CDR2 SQIVND (reference sequence). There are 11 residues in the CDR3. V lost 9 bases to trimming and J lost 7 bases, with 9 bases between them. The CDR3: CASARYGELFF. The CDR3 region has the DNA TGTGCCAGCGCTCGCTACGGGGAGCTGTTTTTT.

This clonotype has at least ten counts. The J gene is TRBJ2-5, the V gene TRBV5-1, with D uncertain. CDR3 length equals 15 residues. Germline V gene data show CDR1 as SGHRS and CDR2 as YFSETQ. V dropped 1 base and J dropped 2 bases, with 12 bases sitting between them. CDR3 in DNA: TGCGCCAGCAGCTTGATCTTGGCAACTCAAGAGACCCAGTACTTC. Amino acids: CASSLILATQETQYF.

The chain is built from TRBV5-6 and TRBJ2-1, with D unclear. V lost 9 bases to trimming and J lost 5 bases, with 18 bases between them. In germline, CDR1 is SGHDT, CDR2 YYEEEE. There are 14 residues in the CDR3. CDR3 protein: CAMSPELRHNEQFF. In DNA form, the CDR3 reads TGTGCCATGAGCCCCGAGCTCCGGCACAATGAGCAGTTCTTC.

V and J are TRBV4-3 and TRBJ2-2, with D tentatively TRBD1 or TRBD2 (5 bases each). Germline loops: CDR1 LGHNA, CDR2 YSLEER. Trimming removed 11 bases from V and 2 bases from J, with 15 bases in between. The CDR3 is 14 amino acids. The CDR3 DNA follows: TGCGCCGCCAGTTTGGGGGTAAACACCGGGGAGCTGTTTTTT. It yields the protein CAASLGVNTGELFF.

The V gene is TRBV5-1, the J gene TRBJ1-3; D is unclear. Germline loops: CDR1 SGHRS, CDR2 YFSETQ. V shed 6 bases and J shed 0 bases, with 10 bases lying between them. The CDR3 has 14 residues. The CDR3, as DNA: TGCGCCAGCAAACGGACTGACTCTGGAAACACCATATATTTT. Protein: CASKRTDSGNTIYF.